The 2 T cell receptor beta chains given below trace back to one sample, sequenced in a study of T cells after posttransplantation cyclophosphamide. Assay used: immunoSEQ multiplex PCR; TCRdb lists only in-frame clones, some missing. The sample records tens of thousands of clones, around 73% being singletons. Material: memory CD4+ T cells sorted from PBMCs. The source of these receptors is a woman aged 55-69 years in good health, CMV-negative, and a related stem cell transplant donor.

The chain combines TRBV18 with TRBJ2-3, with 8 bases lining up with TRBD2. This CDR3 comprises 16 residues. V lost 3 bases, J lost 1 base, and 6 bases stayed unmatched. Looked up from germline, CDR1 is KGHSH and CDR2 is LQKENI. Here the CDR3 DNA reads TGTGCCAGCTCACCTCCCCGGGGGGGAGGCACAGATACGCAGTATTTT. Translation gives CASSPPRGGGTDTQYF.

V gene TRBV2 combines with J gene TRBJ1-2, with D perhaps matching TRBD1 (6 bases). Germline V gene data show CDR1 as SNHLY and CDR2 as FYNNEI. With 6 bases removed from V and 3 bases from J, the gap between germline ends came to 14 bases. The CDR3 consists of 14 residues. This chain's CDR3 is CASRARTEYYGYTF. Written as DNA, the CDR3 is TGTGCCAGCAGGGCGCGGACAGAGTACTATGGCTACACCTTC.